The T cell receptor beta chain described here comes from a study of T cells in Graves' hyperthyroidism and ophthalmopathy. Whole-study findings and limits: Expanded thyroid clonotypes (above 0.001) were mostly also found in blood.

Diagnostic assessment was based on clinical symptoms, serum thyroxine and TRAb, thyroid ultrasound and orbital computed tomography. The PBMCs had their origin in roughly 9.8 ml of fresh peripheral blood. Regions amplified from RNA transcripts were the TCR beta CDR3 regions. TCR CDR3 underwent first-round RT-PCR with the HTBI primer set. TCRdb processed the multiplex PCR reads anew with MiXCR; each CDR3 protein has one entry. This sample carries roughly 700,000 distinct CDR3 sequences, approximately 14% of them seen once, and the ten largest clones take roughly 10%. This clonotype was observed a few times. Its specificity is not known. Germline-derived CDR1 and CDR2 are LGHDT and YNNKEL (reference sequence). The CDR3 consists of 17 residues. The V gene lost 4 bases and the J gene lost 1 base, with 16 bases spanning the gap.

Material: blood. The chain couples TRBV3-1 to TRBJ2-2, with no clear D. This clonotype was sampled from a woman between 18 and 29 years old with Graves' hyperthyroidism. Here the CDR3 reads CASSREVDWWNTGELFF. The CDR3 DNA reads TGTGCCAGCAGCCGAGAAGTCGACTGGTGGAACACCGGGGAGCTGTTTTTT.